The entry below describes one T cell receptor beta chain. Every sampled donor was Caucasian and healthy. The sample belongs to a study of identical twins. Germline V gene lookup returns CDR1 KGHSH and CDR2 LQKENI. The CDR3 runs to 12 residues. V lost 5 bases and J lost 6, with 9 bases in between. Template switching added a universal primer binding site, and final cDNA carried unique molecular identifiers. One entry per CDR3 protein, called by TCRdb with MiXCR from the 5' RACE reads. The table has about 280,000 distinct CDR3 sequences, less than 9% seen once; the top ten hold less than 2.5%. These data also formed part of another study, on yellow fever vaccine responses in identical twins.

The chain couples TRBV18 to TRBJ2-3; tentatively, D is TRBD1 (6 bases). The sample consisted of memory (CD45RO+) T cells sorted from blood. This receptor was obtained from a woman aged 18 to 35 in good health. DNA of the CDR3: TGTGCCAGCTCAGCCCAGGGGGATACGCAGTATTTT. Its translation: CASSAQGDTQYF.